This T cell receptor beta chain was sequenced for a study of blood T cells in healthy people across ages. Study in general: Per two T cells, template switching captured roughly one barcoded beta molecule.

Study results and limitations: Age brought a roughly linear fall in TCR beta diversity measured per million T cells.

A sample-barcoded 5' primer and a J-beta primer mix were used in a second PCR of roughly 6 to 11 cycles. Each CDR3 protein is one row after TCRdb ran MiXCR on the 5' RACE reads. The sample has around 870,000 distinct CDR3 sequences, 29% seen once. Total RNA, at least 6 micrograms per sample, was extracted from PBMCs. The V segment lost 0 bases and the J segment 3 bases; nucleotides outside the gene matches: 9. In germline, CDR1 is LGHNA, CDR2 YSLEER. CDR3 length equals 18 residues. As for this clonotype: Its antigen is as yet unknown.

The receptor was derived from an elderly woman in good health. The chain recombines TRBV4-3 with TRBJ2-2, with 8 bases that match TRBD1. The sample consisted of blood. This chain's CDR3 is CASSQDLRTGFYTGELFF. The CDR3 DNA is TGCGCCAGCAGCCAAGATCTTCGGACAGGGTTTTACACCGGGGAGCTGTTTTTT.